This T cell receptor (beta chain) was sequenced in a study of T cells expressing NK-cell markers. Study context: Most of the eight sequenced donors were HCMV-seropositive; one was seronegative.

The length of the CDR3 is 19 residues. Germline V gene lookup returns CDR1 MGHRA and CDR2 YSYEKL. The authors generated TCR beta cDNA through 5'RACE template switching with UMIs. TCRdb reprocessed the 5' RACE reads and stores each CDR3 protein as one record, lacking DNA. The sample table includes approximately 440,000 distinct CDR3 sequences. V usage is TRBV4-1 and J usage is TRBJ2-1; TCRdb proposes TRBD2, but this gene call is untestable without DNA. The TCR sequence derives from a woman in her forties or fifties in good health. Material: blood T cells: a sorted CD56 or NKG2C T cell subset, CD4+ or CD8+ T cells, or bulk PBMC T cells (not recorded which). The chain's CDR3 is CASSHPQRRGTSRPNEQFF.